This passage covers 16 T cell receptor beta chains from one sample sequenced in a study of T cells in Graves' hyperthyroidism and ophthalmopathy. RNA transcripts provided the source from which TCR beta CDR3 regions were amplified. The TCR CDR3 was amplified in a first-round RT-PCR using the HTBI primer set. TCRdb re-called the multiplex PCR reads with MiXCR, one entry per CDR3 protein. The table has 690,000 or so distinct CDR3 sequences, 18% seen once. Sample: blood. These receptors were obtained from a woman between 45 and 60 years old with Graves' hyperthyroidism that later progressed to Graves' ophthalmopathy.

This clonotype was counted between two and nine times. The genes are TRBV7-9 and TRBJ2-5, with D perhaps TRBD1 (6 bases). This CDR3 contains 17 residues. Germline V gene sequence: CDR1 SEHNR, CDR2 FQNEAQ (reference sequence). Trimming shortened V by 4 bases and J by 5 bases, and 23 bases separated the two germline ends. CDR3 amino acids: CASSSGVGEVMRETQYF. The CDR3 DNA reads as TGTGCCAGCAGCTCAGGGGTCGGGGAAGTGATGAGGGAGACCCAGTACTTC.

In this sample, this clonotype turned up many times. This chain joins TRBV3-1 and TRBJ2-5, with 15 bases fitting TRBD2. The CDR3 length is 19 residues. V was pared by 3 bases and J by 5 bases, with 13 bases of the junction left unmatched. CDR1 and CDR2 (germline): LGHDT, YNNKEL (reference sequence). The CDR3 coding sequence is TGTGCCAGCAGCCACAGACTGAGGACTAGCGGGGGGGCTTGGGAGACCCAGTACTTC. Its protein is CASSHRLRTSGGAWETQYF.

This clonotype was detected many times. The V gene is TRBV7-2, the J gene TRBJ2-4; D unresolved. CDR3 length equals 14 residues. CDR1 and CDR2 from the germline V gene are SGHTA and FQGNSA. Between the trimmed V and J ends, which lost 5 bases and 1 base, there was a span of 9 bases. The CDR3 sequence: CASSPPWAKNIQYF. CDR3 DNA: TGTGCCAGCAGCCCACCTTGGGCCAAAAACATTCAGTACTTC.

This clonotype was seen many times. The chain joins TRBV18 to TRBJ2-7, with 8 bases lining up with TRBD2. Germline V gives CDR1 KGHSH, CDR2 LQKENI. This CDR3 region has 17 residues. V was pared by 1 base and J by 1 base, with 9 bases of the junction left unmatched. The CDR3: CASSPLPLASGSYEQYF. DNA of the CDR3: TGTGCCAGCTCACCACTTCCGCTGGCTAGCGGGTCCTACGAGCAGTACTTC.

This chain links TRBV4-1 with TRBJ2-1; no clear D. Trimming left V 7 bases short and J 8 bases short, with 21 bases between. The CDR3 has 15 residues. Germline CDR1 MGHRA, CDR2 YSYEKL. The CDR3 DNA is TGCGCCAGCACCCAGTGGTACCCCACGGACGATGAGCAGTTCTTC. As protein: CASTQWYPTDDEQFF.

The table lists this clonotype with many counts. The chain joins TRBV5-1 to TRBJ1-1; D is unresolved. This CDR3 is built from 14 residues. CDR1 is SGHRS and CDR2 is YFSETQ in the germline V gene. The V end lost 0 bases, the J end lost 1 base, and 7 bases lay between the germline ends. CDR3 protein: CASSLAPKNTEAFF. In nucleotides, the CDR3 is TGCGCCAGCAGCTTGGCCCCGAAGAACACTGAAGCTTTCTTT.

This chain joins TRBV7-9 and TRBJ1-3, with TRBD1 matching over 8 bases. Looked up from germline, CDR1 is SEHNR and CDR2 is FQNEAQ (reference sequence). This CDR3 region has 18 residues. V was pared by 2 bases and J by 0 bases, with 9 bases of the junction left unmatched. The CDR3: CASSLPREGTGSGNTIYF. CDR3 in DNA: TGTGCCAGCAGCTTACCCCGGGAGGGGACAGGCTCTGGAAACACCATATATTTT.

Only a few counts were recorded for this clonotype. This CDR3 is missing its conserved last phenylalanine or tryptophan, likely due to a read error. The V call is TRBV7-2, the J call TRBJ2-5, with TRBD2 matching over 7 bases. The junction had 7 bases not matched to a gene; V was cut back by 3 bases and J by 3 bases. From germline, CDR1 is SGHTA and CDR2 FQGNSA. This CDR3 is 15 amino acids long. CDR3 coding DNA: TGTGCCAGCAGCTTGAGCGGGGCTGGGGAAGAGACCCAGTACCTC. Its translation: CASSLSGAGEETQYL.

J is TRBJ1-5 and V is TRBV27; no clear D gene. Trimming stripped 2 bases from V and 1 base from J, with 6 bases between. Germline V gives CDR1 MNHEY, CDR2 SMNVEV (reference sequence). This CDR3 has 14 amino acids. CDR3 region: CASSLLSSNQPQHF. The CDR3 nucleotides are TGTGCCAGCAGTTTACTAAGCAGCAATCAGCCCCAGCATTTT.

This CDR3 reads CASRLGREKLFF. The CDR3 bases are TGTGCCAGTAGACTGGGCCGTGAAAAACTGTTTTTT. The chain uses TRBV19 and TRBJ1-4; D unclear. Germline CDR1 is LNHDA and CDR2 is SQIVND (reference sequence). The CDR3 is 12 amino acids. Trimming took 6 bases from V and 7 from J, leaving 9 bases between them.

This clonotype was seen many times. The rearrangement joins TRBV3-1 to TRBJ2-3; D might be TRBD2 (5 bases). This CDR3 has 15 residues. From germline, CDR1 is LGHDT and CDR2 YNNKEL (reference sequence). Trimming removed 4 bases from V and 0 bases from J, with 11 bases in between. The CDR3 DNA follows: TGTGCCAGCAGCCCCCGCCCGGGGAGCACAGATACGCAGTATTTT. It yields the protein CASSPRPGSTDTQYF.

This clonotype was seen only a few times. The chain has TRBV6-9 and TRBJ1-1; D perhaps matches TRBD1 (5 bases). There are 16 residues in the CDR3. V was pared by 3 bases and J by 8 bases, with 22 bases between. Germline values: CDR1 MNHGY, CDR2 SVAAGI. CDR3 loop: CASSYEQLGAAGEAFF. CDR3 DNA sequence: TGTGCCAGCAGTTACGAACAACTAGGGGCAGCAGGCGAAGCTTTCTTT.

The chain recombines TRBV6-5 with TRBJ1-2; D is undetermined. Germline V gene data show CDR1 as MNHEY and CDR2 as SVGAGI. V dropped 0 bases and J dropped 2 bases, with 10 bases sitting between them. The CDR3 has 15 residues. This CDR3 is CASSYSSQRNYGYTF. In DNA form, the CDR3 reads TGTGCCAGCAGTTACTCGAGTCAGAGAAACTATGGCTACACCTTC.

In this sample, this clonotype turned up many times. V usage is TRBV3-1 and J usage is TRBJ2-6, with D possibly being TRBD1 (6 bases). V gave up 4 bases and J gave up 4 bases, with 11 bases separating them. Germline CDR1 is LGHDT and CDR2 is YNNKEL (reference sequence). The CDR3 has 15 amino acids. CDR3 residues: CASSPTGTGANVLTF. The CDR3 coding sequence is TGTGCCAGCAGCCCCACAGGGACCGGGGCCAACGTCCTGACTTTC.

This chain uses TRBV14 with TRBJ2-1, with D perhaps TRBD1 or TRBD2 (7 bases each). The CDR3 extends over 14 amino acids. The germline gives CDR1 SGHDN, CDR2 FVKESK. V was trimmed by 3 bases and J by 8 bases, leaving 14 bases between them. The CDR3 DNA is TGTGCCAGCAGCCACCCAGGGGGGGGCGATGAGCAGTTCTTC. It yields the protein CASSHPGGGDEQFF.

The sample holds many counts of this clonotype. This rearrangement joins TRBV2 to TRBJ1-2, with 7 bases aligning to TRBD1. J gave up 0 bases and V 7 bases, and 5 bases lay outside the gene matches. Per germline, CDR1 SNHLY and CDR2 FYNNEI. CDR3 size: 14 residues. This chain's CDR3 is CASTGQGANYGYTF. CDR3 DNA: TGTGCCAGCACTGGGCAGGGGGCTAACTATGGCTACACCTTC.